These 29 T cell receptor beta chains came from one sample sequenced in a study of cytomegalovirus exposure and HLA in healthy donors. The PCR ran on 60 Vbeta and 13 Jbeta primers. The data were produced by immunoSEQ multiplex PCR, yet TCRdb's version contains in-frame clones alone and is incomplete. This sample has tens of thousands of clones, with roughly three quarters found just once. Specimen: PBMCs. The receptors were sampled from a man aged 25 to 40 in good health and CMV-seronegative.

The count of this clone is one. The rearrangement joins TRBV19 to TRBJ1-5; D may be TRBD1 (6 bases). This CDR3 has 16 residues. The germline V and J ends were trimmed by 3 bases and 0 bases, with 12 bases remaining between them. Germline V lookup: CDR1 LNHDA, CDR2 SQIVND (reference sequence). This chain's CDR3 is CASSILGTLSNQPQHF. CDR3 sequence (DNA): TGTGCCAGTAGTATTTTAGGGACACTTAGCAATCAGCCCCAGCATTTT.

V is TRBV6-5 and J is TRBJ2-5; 7 positions match TRBD1. This CDR3 has 13 residues. The V gene end was trimmed by 4 bases and the J gene end by 9 bases; junction bases not matched to a gene: 8. CDR1 is MNHEY, CDR2 SVGAGI, per germline. Here the CDR3 DNA reads TGTGCCAGCAGTTCCTCCGGGCAGGGGGCCCAGTACTTC. It translates to CASSSSGQGAQYF.

This rearrangement joins TRBV7-4 to TRBJ2-7, with TRBD1 identical over 8 bases. The CDR3 consists of 16 residues. Germline V gene sequence: CDR1 SGHVT, CDR2 SQSDAQ. J lost 2 bases, V lost 5 bases, and 11 bases had no gene match. The CDR3 here is CASSQTRQGSAYEQYF. CDR3 DNA: TGTGCCAGCAGCCAAACCAGACAGGGGTCCGCCTACGAGCAGTACTTC.

V and J are TRBV7-6 and TRBJ1-1; maybe TRBD1 (6 bases). The CDR3 has 15 residues. Germline lookup yields CDR1 SGHVS and CDR2 FNYEAQ. V was trimmed by 5 bases and J by 4 bases, leaving 17 bases between them. The DNA of the CDR3 is TGTGCCAGCAGCGACAAGGGGGGGGAAAGCACTGAAGCTTTCTTT. Its translation is CASSDKGGESTEAFF.

The DNA of the CDR3 is TGCGCCAGCAGCACAGGACAGGGGAATGTCACCGGGGAGCTGTTTTTT. Translating it yields CASSTGQGNVTGELFF. V gene TRBV5-1 combines with J gene TRBJ2-2; 9 nucleotides align to TRBD1. The V gene's germline CDR1 is SGHRS and CDR2 YFSETQ. After removal of 4 bases from V and 4 bases from J, the junction contained 8 bases not matched to a gene. CDR3 length: 16 amino acids. Supplemented by reference TRBV5-1 and TRBJ2-2, the full variable domain reads KAGVTQTPRYLIKTRGQQVTLSCSPISGHRSVSWYQQTPGQGLQFLFEYFSETQRNKGNFPGRFSGRQFSNSRSEMNVSTLELGDSALYLCASSTGQGNVTGELFFGEGSRLTVL.

The chain uses TRBV19 and TRBJ1-2; tentatively, D is TRBD1 (5 bases). The ends were cut back, 3 bases at V and 8 bases at J, with 19 bases in the middle. The CDR3 length is 15 residues. Germline V gene sequence: CDR1 LNHDA, CDR2 SQIVND (reference sequence). The CDR3 coding sequence is TGTGCCAGTAGTATCGGGCAGACAGCCTCACGGGGCTACACCTTC. Translation gives CASSIGQTASRGYTF.

In the case of this clone: One end of the junction does not line up with germline, which may come from a read error. The chain links TRBV7-9 to TRBJ1-3; D is possibly TRBD1 (6 bases). Germline CDR1 reads SEHNR; CDR2 reads FQNEAQ (reference sequence). This CDR3 has 16 residues. CDR3: CSSSLKGVGFGNTIYF. CDR3 sequence (DNA): TGTTCCAGCAGCTTGAAGGGGGTGGGATTTGGAAACACCATATATTTT.

The chain employs TRBV19 and TRBJ2-1; D gene ambiguous. The CDR3 consists of 11 residues. Germline V CDR1 and CDR2: LNHDA, SQIVND (reference sequence). Trimming pared 5 bases from V and 9 bases from J, leaving 8 bases between. The CDR3 is CASSATFEQFF. The CDR3 DNA is TGTGCCAGTAGTGCGACATTTGAGCAGTTCTTC.

The rearrangement joins TRBV29-1 to TRBJ2-5; unclear D gene. V gave up 5 bases and J gave up 5 bases, with 9 bases separating them. The CDR3 loop spans 11 amino acids. Germline V gene lookup returns CDR1 SQVTM and CDR2 ANQGSEA. The CDR3 sequence is CSVFIRETQYF. CDR3 sequence (DNA): TGCAGCGTTTTCATCCGGGAGACCCAGTACTTC.

The chain combines TRBV6-5 with TRBJ1-6; 7 nucleotides agree with TRBD1. Germline V lookup: CDR1 MNHEY, CDR2 SVGAGI. CDR3 size: 15 residues. V gave up 0 bases and J gave up 6 bases; unmatched junction bases: 2. This CDR3 reads CASSYSGQRNSPLHF. In DNA form, the CDR3 reads TGTGCCAGCAGTTACTCGGGACAGCGTAATTCACCCCTCCACTTT.

The chain links TRBV11-2 to TRBJ2-7, with 7 bases fitting TRBD1. Germline lookup yields CDR1 SGHAT and CDR2 FQNNGV. The V gene end was trimmed by 1 base and the J gene end by 4 bases; junction bases not matched to a gene: 7. The CDR3 runs to 15 residues. The CDR3 sequence: CASSLVGTAYYEQYF. As DNA, the CDR3 is TGTGCCAGCAGCTTAGTCGGGACAGCATATTACGAGCAGTACTTC.

The V call is TRBV5-6, the J call TRBJ2-1, with D maybe TRBD1 (5 bases). This CDR3 region has 14 residues. Germline V CDR1 and CDR2: SGHDT, YYEEEE. Trimming left V 1 base short and J 9 bases short, with 14 bases between. The CDR3 DNA sequence: TGTGCCAGCAGCTTGAGGGGCTCTTGGGGTGAGCAGTTCTTC. Translating it yields CASSLRGSWGEQFF.

The J gene is TRBJ1-2, the V gene TRBV5-6; TRBD1 matches 9 bases. Germline V gene lookup returns CDR1 SGHDT and CDR2 YYEEEE. This CDR3 has 15 amino acids. V was pared by 4 bases and J by 4 bases, with 8 bases of the junction left unmatched. The CDR3 sequence: CASSPRTGGGYGYTF. The DNA for the CDR3 is TGTGCCAGCAGCCCTCGAACAGGGGGCGGCTATGGCTACACCTTC.

This sequence joins TRBV10-1 and TRBJ2-3; 9 bases map to TRBD2. Germline CDR1 is WNHNN and CDR2 is SYGVQD (reference sequence). The J segment lost 2 bases and the V segment lost 8 bases, leaving 8 bases of the junction unmatched. The length of the CDR3 is 15 residues. CDR3 region: CASGESGRITDTQYF. The CDR3, as DNA: TGCGCCAGCGGGGAGAGCGGGAGGATCACAGATACGCAGTATTTT.

The gene calls are TRBV5-4 and TRBJ2-7; 7 bases are shared with TRBD2. The CDR3 totals 15 residues. Trimming cost V 6 bases and J 5 bases; bases outside gene matches: 14. The germline CDR1 and CDR2 sequences are SGHNT and YYREEE (reference sequence). Here the CDR3 DNA reads TGTGCCAGCATGTACGGCATGCGGGAGAGCGACGAGCAGTACTTC. Amino acids: CASMYGMRESDEQYF.

The chain is built from TRBV30 and TRBJ1-5; unclear D gene. The V end lost 2 bases, the J end lost 3 bases, and 8 bases lay between the germline ends. CDR3 length: 13 amino acids. CDR1 is GTSNPN and CDR2 is SVGIG in the germline V gene (reference sequence). In DNA, the CDR3 is TGTGCCTGGAGTTACAGAACCAATCAGCCCCAGCATTTT. Amino acids: CAWSYRTNQPQHF.

The chain employs TRBV6-6 and TRBJ1-2; TRBD1 agrees at 9 bases. Per germline, CDR1 MNHNY and CDR2 SVGAGI (reference sequence). V was clipped by 4 bases and J by 8 bases; unmatched bases: 5. The CDR3 spans 13 residues. The CDR3 DNA reads TGTGCCAGCAGTTTGACAGGGGGGCGCGGCTACACCTTC. It encodes CASSLTGGRGYTF.

The gene calls are TRBV6-1 and TRBJ2-1, with 9 bases lining up with TRBD1. The junction had 9 bases not matched to a gene; V was cut back by 7 bases and J by 5 bases. This CDR3 is 15 amino acids long. Germline assignment: CDR1 MNHNS and CDR2 SASEGT. The CDR3 DNA reads as TGTGCCAGCACCAGGGGACAGGGTATCGACAATGAGCAGTTCTTC. Translating gives CASTRGQGIDNEQFF.

The V gene is TRBV10-3, the J gene TRBJ2-7; 9 bases agree with TRBD2. Per germline, CDR1 ENHRY and CDR2 SYGVKD. The CDR3 is 14 residues long. The V gene end was trimmed by 7 bases and the J gene end by 0 bases; junction bases not matched to a gene: 4. The CDR3 sequence: CAITATSGSYEQYF. CDR3 nucleotide sequence: TGTGCCATCACCGCGACTAGCGGCTCCTACGAGCAGTACTTC.

For the CDR3, the DNA is TGTGCCAGCAGTTACTCGCAGGGCCTAATGAACACTGAAGCTTTCTTT. Amino acids: CASSYSQGLMNTEAFF. The V and J genes are TRBV6-5 and TRBJ1-1; a possible D gene is TRBD1 (5 bases). With 0 bases removed from V and 0 bases from J, the gap between germline ends came to 11 bases. CDR3 length: 16 amino acids. Germline CDR1 reads MNHEY; CDR2 reads SVGAGI.

The rearrangement links TRBV19 to TRBJ1-2; 8 nucleotides align to TRBD1. J lost 5 bases, V lost 3 bases, and 2 bases had no gene match. Per the germline V gene, CDR1 is LNHDA and CDR2 is SQIVND (reference sequence). This CDR3 region has 13 residues. The CDR3 region is CASSIRQGYGYTF. In nucleotides, the CDR3 is TGTGCCAGTAGTATTCGACAGGGGTATGGCTACACCTTC. Supplemented by reference TRBV19 and TRBJ1-2, the full variable domain reads DGGITQSPKYLFRKEGQNVTLSCEQNLNHDAMYWYRQDPGQGLRLIYYSQIVNDFQKGDIAEGYSVSREKKESFPLTVTSAQKNPTAFYLCASSIRQGYGYTFGSGTRLTVV.

This sequence joins TRBV7-9 and TRBJ1-5; 10 bases align to TRBD1. V gave up 3 bases and J gave up 4 bases; unmatched junction bases: 6. Germline CDR1 SEHNR, CDR2 FQNEAQ (reference sequence). The CDR3 spans 16 residues. CDR3 DNA: TGTGCCAGCAGCTTCGAGACAGGGGGCCCTAATCAGCCCCAGCATTTT. Protein sequence: CASSFETGGPNQPQHF.

This chain connects TRBV11-2 to TRBJ1-5, with D perhaps TRBD1 (6 bases). The germline V and J ends were trimmed by 3 bases and 4 bases, with 7 bases remaining between them. From germline, CDR1 is SGHAT and CDR2 FQNNGV. CDR3 length: 13 amino acids. CDR3 region: CASSLTGNQPQHF. The CDR3 DNA is TGTGCCAGCAGCTTGACAGGAAATCAGCCCCAGCATTTT.

The chain is built from TRBV10-3 and TRBJ2-7; 8 bases align to TRBD1. The CDR3 loop spans 21 amino acids. The germline V gene encodes CDR1 ENHRY and CDR2 SYGVKD. Trimming removed 0 bases from V and 2 bases from J; junction bases left unmatched: 21. The CDR3 DNA follows: TGTGCCATCAGTGAGTCTGGTTTCGTGTTTCGTACTGACAGGGGCACCTACGAGCAGTACTTC. Translated, it gives CAISESGFVFRTDRGTYEQYF.

This clone has more than one count but fewer than ten. The chain joins TRBV5-6 to TRBJ2-1, with a weak D call TRBD2 (5 bases). The CDR3 is 15 residues long. CDR1 and CDR2 (germline): SGHDT, YYEEEE. The V and J ends lost 4 bases and 0 bases respectively, with 11 bases between them. CDR3 DNA sequence: TGTGCCAGCAGCCGGGAATCGCGCTCCTACAATGAGCAGTTCTTC. Translation gives CASSRESRSYNEQFF.

This clone was seen a few times. J is TRBJ2-5 and V is TRBV11-3, with D tentatively TRBD1 (6 bases). Germline values: CDR1 SGHNT, CDR2 YENEEA. The CDR3 covers 14 residues. Between the trimmed V and J ends, which lost 5 bases and 1 base, there was a span of 11 bases. CDR3 region: CASSPEDSQETQYF. The CDR3, as DNA: TGTGCCAGCAGCCCCGAGGACAGCCAAGAGACCCAGTACTTC.

The chain employs TRBV6-1 and TRBJ2-4; tentatively, D is TRBD1 (5 bases). Germline CDR1 is MNHNS and CDR2 is SASEGT. The CDR3 spans 14 residues. V lost 4 bases and J lost 5, with 12 bases in between. This chain's CDR3 is CASSGQGIENIQYF. Written as DNA, the CDR3 is TGTGCCAGCAGTGGGCAGGGAATAGAAAACATTCAGTACTTC.

Written as DNA, the CDR3 is TGCAGCGGGATAGGGGGGGCCTCCTACAATGAGCAGTTCTTC. The encoded protein is CSGIGGASYNEQFF. The chain carries TRBV29-1 and TRBJ2-1, with D possibly TRBD2 on 7 matching bases. CDR3 size: 14 residues. Deletions cut 7 bases from V and 0 bases from J, with 13 bases between. Germline V lookup: CDR1 SQVTM, CDR2 ANQGSEA.

The rearrangement uses TRBV7-5 and TRBJ2-7; no check of the table's D call, TRBD1, against the DNA was made. TRBV7-5 is flagged as a pseudogene. The CDR3 has 23 residues. The CDR3, as DNA: TGTGCCAGAAGCTCGACGGACAGGATCGATTCGGGAATCTCATTCGAGAGCTCCTACGAGCAGTACTTC. Amino acid sequence: CARSSTDRIDSGISFESSYEQYF.